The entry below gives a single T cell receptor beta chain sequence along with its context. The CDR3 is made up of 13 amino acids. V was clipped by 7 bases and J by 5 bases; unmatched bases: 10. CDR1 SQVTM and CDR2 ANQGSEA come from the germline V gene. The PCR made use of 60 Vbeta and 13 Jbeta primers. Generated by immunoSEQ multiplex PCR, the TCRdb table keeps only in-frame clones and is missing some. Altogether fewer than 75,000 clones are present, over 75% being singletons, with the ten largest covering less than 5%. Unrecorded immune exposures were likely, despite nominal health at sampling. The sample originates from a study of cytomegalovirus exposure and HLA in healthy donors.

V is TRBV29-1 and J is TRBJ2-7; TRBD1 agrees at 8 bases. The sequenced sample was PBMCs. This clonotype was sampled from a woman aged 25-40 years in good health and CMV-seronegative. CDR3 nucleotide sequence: TGCAGCGCCACCCCGCAGGGGGCGGACGAGCAGTACTTC. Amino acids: CSATPQGADEQYF.